What follows describes a single T cell receptor beta chain. Its antigen is unknown. The junction departs from germline at one end; a sequencing error may be responsible. These data originate in a study of cytomegalovirus exposure and HLA in healthy donors. Whole-study findings and limits: For presence/absence analyses, sequencing depth was assumed to be roughly uniform across donors.

Per the germline V gene, CDR1 is SGHAT and CDR2 is FQNNGV. The CDR3 contains 12 residues. Use of 60 Vbeta and 13 Jbeta primers characterized the PCR. TCRdb's table, derived via immunoSEQ multiplex PCR, lists solely in-frame clones and lacks some. This sample lists 70,000 to 80,000 clones; its ten largest clones have 2.5% to 3%. This clonotype originated in a man aged 35 to 55 in good health and CMV-seronegative. The rearrangement uses TRBV11-2 and TRBJ1-6; no clear D. Source material: PBMCs. Written as DNA, the CDR3 is TGTGCCAGCAGCTTAATAAGTTCAGCCCTCCACTTT. It yields the protein CASSLISSALHF.